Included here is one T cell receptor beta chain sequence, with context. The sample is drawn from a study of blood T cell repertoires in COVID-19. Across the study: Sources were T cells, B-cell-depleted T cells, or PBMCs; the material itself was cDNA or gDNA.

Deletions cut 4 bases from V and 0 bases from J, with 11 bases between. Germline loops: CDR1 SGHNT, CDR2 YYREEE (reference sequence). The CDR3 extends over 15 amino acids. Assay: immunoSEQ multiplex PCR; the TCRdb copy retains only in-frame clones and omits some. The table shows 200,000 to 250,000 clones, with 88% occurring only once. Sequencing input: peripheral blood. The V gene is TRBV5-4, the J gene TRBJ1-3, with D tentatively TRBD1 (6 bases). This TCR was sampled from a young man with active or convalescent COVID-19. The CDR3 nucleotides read TGTGCCAGCAGCCGTGGACAGATCTCTGGAAACACCATATATTTT. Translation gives CASSRGQISGNTIYF.